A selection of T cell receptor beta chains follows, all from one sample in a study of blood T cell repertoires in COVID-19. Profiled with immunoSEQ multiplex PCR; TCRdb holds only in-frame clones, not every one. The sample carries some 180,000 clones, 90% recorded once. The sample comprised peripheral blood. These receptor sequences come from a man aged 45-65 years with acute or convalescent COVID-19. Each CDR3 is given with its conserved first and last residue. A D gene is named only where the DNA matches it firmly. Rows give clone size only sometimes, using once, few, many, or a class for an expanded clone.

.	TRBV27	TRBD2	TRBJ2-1	CASSETRGDEQFF	TGTGCCAGCAGCGAGACTCGGGGGGATGAGCAGTTCTTC
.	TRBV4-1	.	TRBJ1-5	CASSQLQGYNQPQHF	TGCGCCAGCAGCCAACTACAGGGATACAATCAGCCCCAGCATTTT
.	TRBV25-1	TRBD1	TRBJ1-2	CASSEPVSGGRYGYTF	TGTGCCAGCAGTGAGCCCGTCTCAGGGGGACGCTATGGCTACACCTTC
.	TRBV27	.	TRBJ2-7	CASSLSRGGYEQYF	TGTGCCAGCAGTTTATCGAGGGGGGGATACGAGCAGTACTTC
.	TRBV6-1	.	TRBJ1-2	CASSPDYGYTF	TGTGCCAGCAGTCCAGATTATGGCTACACCTTC
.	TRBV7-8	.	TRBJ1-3	CASSRTLGNTIYF	TGTGCCAGCAGCCGGACTTTAGGAAACACCATATATTTT
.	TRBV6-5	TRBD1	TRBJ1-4	CASRPQGTNEKLFF	TGTGCCAGCAGACCACAGGGGACTAATGAAAAACTGTTTTTT
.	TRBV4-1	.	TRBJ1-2	CASSLDGFYGYTF	TGCGCCAGCAGCCTAGACGGGTTCTATGGCTACACCTTC
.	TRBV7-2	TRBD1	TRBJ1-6	CASSEMGQGHSPLHF	TGTGCCAGCAGCGAAATGGGACAGGGGCATTCACCCCTCCACTTT
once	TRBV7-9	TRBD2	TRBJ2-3	CASSFHPSGSTDTQYF	TGTGCCAGCAGCTTTCACCCTAGCGGGTCCACAGATACGCAGTATTTT
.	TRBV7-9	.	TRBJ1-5	CASSPTGLSNQPQHF	TGTGCCAGCAGTCCTACAGGGCTTAGCAATCAGCCCCAGCATTTT
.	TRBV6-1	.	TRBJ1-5	CASSEAGGAQPQHF	TGTGCCAGCAGTGAAGCAGGAGGGGCTCAGCCCCAGCATTTT
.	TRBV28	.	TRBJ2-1	CASSFLGGARLEQFF	TGTGCCAGCAGTTTTTTAGGGGGAGCCCGCCTTGAGCAGTTCTTC
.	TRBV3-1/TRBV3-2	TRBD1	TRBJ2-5	CASSQDWTGSQETQYF	TGTGCCAGCAGCCAAGATTGGACAGGTAGCCAAGAGACCCAGTACTTC
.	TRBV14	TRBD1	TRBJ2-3	CASSQISPGTGLPDTQYF	TGTGCCAGCAGCCAGATTTCCCCCGGGACAGGGCTCCCAGATACGCAGTATTTT
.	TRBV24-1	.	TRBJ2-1	CATSDLGPSDYNEQFF	TGTGCCACCAGTGACCTAGGCCCTAGCGACTACAATGAGCAGTTCTTC
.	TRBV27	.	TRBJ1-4	CASSPPGQMNEKLFF	TGTGCCAGCAGTCCTCCCGGACAGATGAATGAAAAACTGTTTTTT
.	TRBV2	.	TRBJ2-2	CASREQRNTGELFF	TGTGCCAGTAGGGAGCAGCGGAACACCGGGGAGCTGTTTTTT
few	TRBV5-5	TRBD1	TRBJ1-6	CASGPDRPDSPLHF	TGTGCCAGCGGACCGGACAGGCCAGATTCACCCCTCCACTTT
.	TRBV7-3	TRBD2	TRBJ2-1	CASSPSGSPEGGNEQFF	TGTGCCAGCAGCCCTAGCGGGAGTCCCGAGGGGGGGAATGAGCAGTTCTTC
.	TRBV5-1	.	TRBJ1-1	CASSLARSNTEAFF	TGCGCCAGCAGCTTGGCCAGGTCGAACACTGAAGCTTTCTTT
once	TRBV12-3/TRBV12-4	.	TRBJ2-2	CASRLQGTGELFF	TGTGCCAGCCGCCTCCAGGGGACCGGGGAGCTGTTTTTT
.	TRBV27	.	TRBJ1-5	CASSSPDQPQHF	TGTGCCAGCAGTTCCCCGGATCAGCCCCAGCATTTT
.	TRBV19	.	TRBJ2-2	CASSRPGAAHSTGELFF	TGTGCCAGTAGTCGCCCGGGTGCAGCCCATAGCACCGGGGAGCTGTTTTTT
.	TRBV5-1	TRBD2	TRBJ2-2	CASSFLAGENTGELFF	TGCGCCAGCAGCTTCCTAGCGGGGGAGAACACCGGGGAGCTGTTTTTT
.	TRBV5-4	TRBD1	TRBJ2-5	CASSPGTGQETQYF	TGTGCCAGCAGCCCCGGGACAGGCCAAGAGACCCAGTACTTC
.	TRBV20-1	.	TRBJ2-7	CSAIQNEQYF	TGCAGTGCTATACAGAACGAGCAGTACTTC
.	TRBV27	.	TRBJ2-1	CASSLRGESSYNEQFF	TGTGCCAGCAGCCTCAGGGGTGAGAGCTCCTACAATGAGCAGTTCTTC
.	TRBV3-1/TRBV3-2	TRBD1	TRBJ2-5	CASSRQGEETQYF	TGTGCCAGCAGCCGACAGGGGGAGGAGACCCAGTACTTC
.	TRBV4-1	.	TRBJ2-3	CASSQEKGISTDTQYF	TGCGCCAGCAGCCAAGAAAAGGGGATCAGCACAGATACGCAGTATTTT
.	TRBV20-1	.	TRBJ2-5	CVGGGLGSQYF	TGCGTCGGTGGGGGCTTAGGGTCCCAGTACTTC
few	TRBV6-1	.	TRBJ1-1	CASSEDWGVTEAFF	TGTGCCAGCAGTGAAGACTGGGGCGTCACTGAAGCTTTCTTT
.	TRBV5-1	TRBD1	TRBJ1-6	CASSLRGDRGNSPLHF	TGCGCCAGCAGCTTGAGAGGGGACAGGGGGAATTCACCCCTCCACTTT
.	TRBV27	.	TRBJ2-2	CASNLGRTGELFF	TGTGCCAGCAACCTGGGCCGAACCGGGGAGCTGTTTTTT
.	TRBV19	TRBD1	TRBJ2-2	CASSHLPDRGHTGELFF	TGTGCCAGTAGTCACCTACCCGACAGGGGCCACACCGGGGAGCTGTTTTTT
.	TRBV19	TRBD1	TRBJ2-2	CASSRRDSLNTGELFF	TGTGCCAGTAGCCGTCGGGACAGCCTAAACACCGGGGAGCTGTTTTTT
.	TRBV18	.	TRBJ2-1	CASSPFVGGDNEQFF	TGTGCCAGCTCACCATTTGTAGGGGGGGACAATGAGCAGTTCTTC
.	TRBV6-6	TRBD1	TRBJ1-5	CASSGTGVDQPQHF	TGTGCCAGCAGCGGGACAGGGGTAGATCAGCCCCAGCATTTT
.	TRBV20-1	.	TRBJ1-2	CSAFPGHGYTF	TGCAGTGCTTTTCCGGGACACGGCTACACCTTC
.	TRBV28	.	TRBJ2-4	CASSPFTGAKNIQYF	TGTGCCAGCAGTCCTTTTACAGGGGCCAAAAACATTCAGTACTTC
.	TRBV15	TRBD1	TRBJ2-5	CATSRDYRTGAQETQYF	TGTGCCACCAGCAGAGACTATCGGACAGGGGCCCAAGAGACCCAGTACTTC
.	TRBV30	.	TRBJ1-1	CAWSLARDTEAFF	TGTGCCTGGAGTCTAGCGCGGGACACTGAAGCTTTCTTT
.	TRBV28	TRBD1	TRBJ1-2	CASRTGGAGGYTF	TGTGCCAGCAGGACAGGGGGCGCGGGTGGCTACACCTTC
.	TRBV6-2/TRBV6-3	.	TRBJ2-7	CASSYSRGEQYF	TGTGCCAGCAGTTACTCGAGAGGCGAGCAGTACTTC
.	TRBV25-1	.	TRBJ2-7	CASATSYEQYF	TGTGCCAGCGCTACCTCCTACGAGCAGTACTTC
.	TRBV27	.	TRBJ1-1	CASSLSGLFRTTEAFF	TGTGCCAGCAGTTTATCCGGACTATTTAGGACCACTGAAGCTTTCTTT